The following is a T cell receptor beta chain sequence with its context. The CDR3 covers 13 residues. Germline CDR1 reads KGHSH; CDR2 reads LQKENI. J gave up 4 bases and V 11 bases, and 8 bases lay outside the gene matches. The sample originates from a study of blood T cell repertoires in COVID-19. Study summary: Researchers got acute and convalescent COVID-19 samples from the United States, Italy and Spain. PBMCs, B-cell-depleted T cells, or T cells provided the cDNA or gDNA that made up the material.

As handled by the study authors: Using reference gene primer amplification, nucleated cell counts were estimated. Profiling relied on immunoSEQ multiplex PCR, and the TCRdb table lists in-frame clones only, not all of them. V, J and clone size derive from that table, while D and trimming were established from the DNA sequence. Seen here are about 220,000 clones, roughly 80% observed once, and the top ten hold 4% to 5%. The clonotype comes from a woman in her sixties or seventies with acute or convalescent COVID-19. Sequenced material: peripheral blood. V and J are TRBV18 and TRBJ1-2; 9 bases are shared with TRBD1. CDR3 amino acids: CALSQGAGYGYTF. The DNA of the CDR3 is TGTGCCCTCTCACAGGGGGCTGGCTATGGCTACACCTTC.